This TCR beta chain is drawn from a study of blood T cell repertoires in COVID-19. Measured with immunoSEQ multiplex PCR; TCRdb has only the in-frame clones, and not every one. The table shows some 400,000 clones, with around 87% occurring only once. This clone was counted a single time. V lost 2 bases to trimming and J lost 7 bases; unmatched junction nucleotides: 14. This CDR3 region has 17 residues. Germline V gene sequence: CDR1 SEHNR, CDR2 FQNEAQ (reference sequence). The source material was peripheral blood. This receptor was obtained from a woman in her thirties with COVID-19, enrolled during active disease. V gene TRBV7-9 combines with J gene TRBJ2-1, with 7 bases that match TRBD2. For the CDR3, the DNA is TGTGCCAGCAGCTTAAGGGGTATCGGGGGTAGCGGGAATGAGCAGTTCTTC. Amino acids: CASSLRGIGGSGNEQFF.